The next 31 T cell receptor beta chains were all read from a single sample in a study of cytomegalovirus exposure and HLA in healthy donors. Use of 60 Vbeta and 13 Jbeta primers characterized the PCR. Produced via immunoSEQ multiplex PCR; TCRdb's table is partial and in-frame only. The table has about 160,000 clones, 85% seen once. The sequencing input was PBMCs. These receptors came from a boy younger than 10 in good health and CMV-seronegative.

The J gene is TRBJ2-1, the V gene TRBV29-1, with TRBD1 matching 8 bases. V was clipped by 1 base and J by 10 bases; unmatched bases: 3. This CDR3 comprises 12 residues. Per the germline V gene, CDR1 is SQVTM and CDR2 is ANQGSEA. The CDR3 sequence is CSVEGQGWEQFF. Here the CDR3 DNA reads TGCAGCGTTGAAGGACAGGGGTGGGAGCAGTTCTTC.

The V gene is TRBV10-2, the J gene TRBJ2-3; 8 bases are a match to TRBD2. The CDR3 loop spans 15 amino acids. The germline V gene has CDR1 WSHSY and CDR2 SAAADI. Trimming cost V 4 bases and J 5 bases; bases outside gene matches: 8. The CDR3 is CASSASGGGIDTQYF. DNA of the CDR3: TGCGCCAGCAGTGCCAGCGGGGGAGGTATAGATACGCAGTATTTT.

This chain connects TRBV7-9 to TRBJ2-7, with TRBD2 identical over 8 bases. There are 15 residues in the CDR3. From germline, CDR1 is SEHNR and CDR2 FQNEAQ (reference sequence). With 5 bases clipped from V and 5 bases from J, the junction kept 11 bases outside the gene matches. CDR3 nucleotides: TGTGCCAGCAGCCAGGTTCAGCGGGAGTCTAACGAGCAGTACTTC. This codes for CASSQVQRESNEQYF. The full variable domain, in which reference TRBV7-9 and TRBJ2-7 provide the parts outside the CDR3, is DTGVSQNPRHKITKRGQNVTFRCDPISEHNRLYWYRQTLGQGPEFLTYFQNEAQLEKSRLLSDRFSAERPKGSFSTLEIQRTEQGDSAMYLCASSQVQRESNEQYFGPGTRLTVT.

The V and J genes are TRBV5-4 and TRBJ1-1; 7 nucleotides align to TRBD1. The CDR3 runs to 15 residues. J lost 1 base, V lost 5 bases, and 8 bases had no gene match. Germline V lookup: CDR1 SGHNT, CDR2 YYREEE (reference sequence). DNA for the CDR3: TGTGCCAGCAGGGCACCGGGACAGAGGAACACTGAAGCTTTCTTT. It specifies CASRAPGQRNTEAFF.

The J gene is TRBJ1-1, the V gene TRBV10-1; D is perhaps TRBD1 (5 bases). Germline CDR1 reads WNHNN; CDR2 reads SYGVQD (reference sequence). With 6 bases removed from V and 4 bases from J, the gap between germline ends came to 15 bases. CDR3 length: 14 residues. In DNA form, the CDR3 reads TGCGCCAGCAGCTCCTGGGGCCTGGGCACTGAAGCTTTCTTT. Protein product: CASSSWGLGTEAFF.

This chain connects TRBV6-1 to TRBJ2-5, with 8 bases lining up with TRBD2. This CDR3 has 16 amino acids. The V segment lost 1 base and the J segment 4 bases; nucleotides outside the gene matches: 8. Germline V gene sequence: CDR1 MNHNS, CDR2 SASEGT. CDR3: CASSEGRGRNLETQYF. The DNA of the CDR3 is TGTGCCAGCAGTGAAGGGCGCGGGAGGAATCTAGAGACCCAGTACTTC.

V and J are TRBV4-2 and TRBJ1-2, with 8 bases identical to TRBD1. CDR3 length equals 13 residues. Germline V gene data show CDR1 as LGHNA and CDR2 as YNFKEQ. V dropped 6 bases and J dropped 6; count of bases not matched to a gene: 6. The CDR3 nucleotides are TGTGCCAGCAGGCAGACAGGGGAGGATGGCTACACCTTC. Translating it yields CASRQTGEDGYTF.

This clone was observed a few times. V is TRBV5-1 and J is TRBJ2-7, with a tentative D call TRBD1 (6 bases). Germline V gives CDR1 SGHRS, CDR2 YFSETQ. Trimming stripped 5 bases from V and 1 base from J, with 10 bases between. The CDR3 is 13 amino acids. CDR3 coding DNA: TGCGCCAGCAGAGCGGACAGTTCCTACGAGCAGTACGTC. The encoded protein is CASRADSSYEQYV.

The chain couples TRBV14 to TRBJ2-1; 8 positions match TRBD2. Unmatched junction bases numbered 10, after V lost 3 bases and J lost 9 bases. Germline values: CDR1 SGHDN, CDR2 FVKESK. This CDR3 spans 15 amino acids. CDR3: CASSQGPGGLSEQFF. The CDR3 DNA reads TGTGCCAGCAGCCAGGGACCGGGGGGGCTCTCTGAGCAGTTCTTC.

V and J are TRBV27 and TRBJ2-1; 10 bases match TRBD1. Per the germline V gene, CDR1 is MNHEY and CDR2 is SMNVEV (reference sequence). The CDR3 is made up of 14 amino acids. V was pared by 5 bases and J by 8 bases, with 6 bases of the junction left unmatched. The CDR3 DNA is TGTGCCAGCAGTCCCTCGACAGGGGGCGATGAGCAGTTCTTC. It translates to CASSPSTGGDEQFF.

The chain uses TRBV5-1 and TRBJ2-5; 15 nucleotides match TRBD2. Germline V gene lookup returns CDR1 SGHRS and CDR2 YFSETQ. This CDR3 has 15 residues. V shed 3 bases, J shed 4 bases, and the junction held 1 base outside the gene matches. CDR3 nucleotides: TGCGCCAGCAGCTCGGGACTAGCGGGGGGAGAGACCCAGTACTTC. The encoded protein is CASSSGLAGGETQYF.

The sample holds one count of this clone. This chain connects TRBV28 to TRBJ2-3; 13 nucleotides line up with TRBD2. Germline V gene data show CDR1 as MDHEN and CDR2 as SYDVKM. V shed 5 bases and J 6 bases; nucleotides not matched to a gene: 14. This CDR3 has 18 amino acids. CDR3 sequence: CASSPGTSGMPRVDTQYF. Written as DNA, the CDR3 is TGTGCCAGCAGTCCCGGGACTAGCGGGATGCCGAGAGTTGATACGCAGTATTTT.

The rearrangement links TRBV2 to TRBJ1-2, with 7 nucleotides matching TRBD1. The CDR3 has 15 amino acids. Germline V gives CDR1 SNHLY, CDR2 FYNNEI. J was trimmed by 3 bases and V by 1 base; bases with no gene match: 5. In nucleotides, the CDR3 is TGTGCCAGCAGTGAAGGAAGGGGGCAGGACTATGGCTACACCTTC. Amino acids: CASSEGRGQDYGYTF.

The chain carries TRBV7-6 and TRBJ2-7, with 8 bases that match TRBD1. V lost 5 bases and J lost 5; bases outside the gene matches: 14. There are 16 residues in the CDR3. Germline values: CDR1 SGHVS, CDR2 FNYEAQ. CDR3 residues: CASSPRSQGALDEQYF. The CDR3 nucleotides read TGTGCCAGCAGCCCTAGGAGTCAGGGGGCTCTCGACGAGCAGTACTTC.

The chain combines TRBV5-4 with TRBJ1-1; D might be TRBD1 (5 bases). Germline-derived CDR1 and CDR2 are SGHNT and YYREEE (reference sequence). Trimming removed 5 bases from V and 4 bases from J, with 15 bases in between. CDR3 size: 14 residues. The CDR3: CASSQKDSVTEAFF. In DNA form, the CDR3 reads TGTGCCAGCAGTCAAAAAGACAGTGTCACTGAAGCTTTCTTT. Drawing the rest from reference TRBV5-4 and TRBJ1-1, the complete variable domain is ETGVTQSPTHLIKTRGQQVTLRCSSQSGHNTVSWYQQALGQGPQFIFQYYREEENGRGNFPPRFSGLQFPNYSSELNVNALELDDSALYLCASSQKDSVTEAFFGQGTRLTVV.

The V gene is TRBV6-1, the J gene TRBJ1-2, with TRBD1 as a possible D gene (5 bases). This CDR3 is built from 13 residues. Germline CDR1 is MNHNS and CDR2 is SASEGT. Deletions cut 6 bases from V and 3 bases from J, with 11 bases between. In DNA, the CDR3 is TGTGCCAGCAGCTTAGACAGTCACTATGGCTACACCTTC. Translated: CASSLDSHYGYTF.

V gene TRBV9 combines with J gene TRBJ2-7; maybe TRBD2 (6 bases). Germline V gene data show CDR1 as SGDLS and CDR2 as YYNGEE. Trimming shortened V by 0 bases and J by 2 bases, and 9 bases separated the two germline ends. There are 14 residues in the CDR3. CDR3 bases: TGTGCCAGCAGCGTAGGGGACTCCACCTACGAGCAGTACTTC. This translates into CASSVGDSTYEQYF.

J is TRBJ2-3 and V is TRBV30, with a tentative D call TRBD1 (8 bases). The CDR3 covers 16 residues. V shed 4 bases and J shed 3 bases, with 20 bases lying between them. The germline gives CDR1 GTSNPN, CDR2 SVGIG (reference sequence). The CDR3 protein is CAWNSPGQGGTDTQYF. The CDR3 DNA reads TGTGCCTGGAATAGCCCCGGACAGGGAGGGACAGATACGCAGTATTTT.

This chain uses TRBV7-8 with TRBJ2-7, with 8 bases that match TRBD1. The J segment lost 7 bases and the V segment lost 0 bases, leaving 14 bases of the junction unmatched. This CDR3 region has 17 residues. Germline loops: CDR1 SGHVS, CDR2 FQNEAQ. For the CDR3, the DNA is TGTGCCAGCAGCTTAGCAGGACAGGGACTCGCATCTAGAGAGCAGTACGTC. Translation: CASSLAGQGLASREQYV.

This clone was counted a single time. The V gene is TRBV2, the J gene TRBJ2-3; maybe TRBD1 (8 bases). The V gene lost 11 bases and the J gene lost 3 bases, with 15 bases spanning the gap. Germline assignment: CDR1 SNHLY and CDR2 FYNNEI. The CDR3 loop spans 13 amino acids. In DNA form, the CDR3 reads TGTGCCGGTCACAGGGGGGGAACAGATACGCAGTATTTT. Protein sequence: CAGHRGGTDTQYF.

J is TRBJ2-7 and V is TRBV11-2; 8 bases map to TRBD1. CDR3 length: 15 amino acids. Germline lookup yields CDR1 SGHAT and CDR2 FQNNGV. After removal of 5 bases from V and 6 bases from J, the junction contained 12 bases not matched to a gene. The CDR3 reads CASSPLDRDSAEQYF. The CDR3 nucleotides read TGTGCCAGCAGCCCCCTGGACAGGGACTCAGCCGAGCAGTACTTC. Full variable domain (rest looked up from reference TRBV11-2 and TRBJ2-7): EAGVAQSPRYKIIEKRQSVAFWCNPISGHATLYWYQQILGQGPKLLIQFQNNGVVDDSQLPKDRFSAERLKGVDSTLKIQPAKLEDSAVYLCASSPLDRDSAEQYFGPGTRLTVT.

This chain links TRBV5-1 with TRBJ2-2, with 9 bases lining up with TRBD2. V lost 4 bases and J lost 1; bases outside the gene matches: 8. This CDR3 region has 17 residues. Germline CDR1 SGHRS, CDR2 YFSETQ. The CDR3 nucleotides read TGCGCCAGCAGCCCAAAACTAGCGGGTATGAACACCGGGGAGCTGTTTTTT. Protein: CASSPKLAGMNTGELFF.

The J gene is TRBJ1-4, the V gene TRBV28; 9 bases match TRBD1. There are 15 residues in the CDR3. V lost 2 bases and J lost 7; bases outside the gene matches: 5. The germline gives CDR1 MDHEN, CDR2 SYDVKM. The CDR3, as DNA: TGTGCCAGCAGTTTAGCCGGGACAGGGACTGAAAAACTGTTTTTT. This codes for CASSLAGTGTEKLFF.

The chain has TRBV2 and TRBJ1-2, with D possibly TRBD1 on 6 matching bases. The length of the CDR3 is 14 residues. CDR1 SNHLY and CDR2 FYNNEI come from the germline V gene. Trimming removed 7 bases from V and 6 bases from J, with 18 bases in between. CDR3 bases: TGTGCCAGCACTAGGGGGAGTGCCTTGGATGGCTACACCTTC. Translated: CASTRGSALDGYTF. The full variable domain, rest sourced from reference TRBV2 and TRBJ1-2, is EPEVTQTPSHQVTQMGQEVILRCVPISNHLYFYWYRQILGQKVEFLVSFYNNEISEKSEIFDDQFSVERPDGSNFTLKIRSTKLEDSAMYFCASTRGSALDGYTFGSGTRLTVV.

This chain links TRBV15 with TRBJ1-2; TRBD1 aligns across 9 bases. This CDR3 has 15 residues. Looked up from germline, CDR1 is LNHNV and CDR2 is YYDKDF (reference sequence). V was pared by 1 base and J by 4 bases, with 4 bases of the junction left unmatched. The CDR3 spells CATSRAGQGLYGYTF. DNA for the CDR3: TGTGCCACCAGCAGAGCGGGACAGGGTCTCTATGGCTACACCTTC.

With regard to this clone: At the DNA level, this CDR3 is encoded by other sequences in the same sample as well. This chain joins TRBV2 and TRBJ2-5; 10 bases are a match to TRBD2. Germline CDR1 reads SNHLY; CDR2 reads FYNNEI. The CDR3 spans 15 residues. Trimming removed 8 bases from V and 0 bases from J; junction bases left unmatched: 6. The CDR3: CASALAGAYQETQYF. CDR3 bases: TGTGCCAGCGCCCTAGCGGGGGCGTACCAAGAGACCCAGTACTTC.

The V and J genes are TRBV28 and TRBJ2-4; TRBD2 is a possible D gene (5 bases). Germline V gene data show CDR1 as MDHEN and CDR2 as SYDVKM. The CDR3 runs to 13 residues. Trimming took off 1 base at V and 9 bases at J, with 10 bases between the two ends. The CDR3 sequence: CASSLSAAGIQYF. CDR3 in DNA: TGTGCCAGCAGTTTATCAGCGGCAGGCATTCAGTACTTC.

The CDR3 here is CASSESGKGIQYF. The CDR3 region has the DNA TGTGCCAGCAGTGAAAGCGGGAAGGGTATTCAGTACTTC. The chain recombines TRBV2 with TRBJ2-4; TRBD2 matches 7 bases. The CDR3 length is 13 residues. J was trimmed by 10 bases and V by 2 bases; bases with no gene match: 5. Germline lookup yields CDR1 SNHLY and CDR2 FYNNEI.

The V call is TRBV11-3, the J call TRBJ2-3; tentatively, D is TRBD2 (7 bases). Germline V gene lookup returns CDR1 SGHNT and CDR2 YENEEA. CDR3 length equals 15 residues. V was shortened by 2 bases and J by 2 bases, with 11 bases between the two germline ends. Here the CDR3 DNA reads TGTGCCAGCAGCTTAACGGGGGGCTCCACAGATACGCAGTATTTT. Its translation is CASSLTGGSTDTQYF.

This clone came up a few times. The V and J genes are TRBV5-6 and TRBJ2-7; TRBD1 might be the D (6 bases). V shed 0 bases and J shed 1 base, with 8 bases lying between them. CDR1 is SGHDT, CDR2 YYEEEE, per germline. The CDR3 extends over 14 amino acids. In DNA form, the CDR3 reads TGTGCCAGCAGCTTGGGTAGGGGGTCCTACGAGCAGTACGTC. It is translated as CASSLGRGSYEQYV.

The rearrangement uses TRBV6-1 and TRBJ2-4, with 10 bases lining up with TRBD1. Germline loops: CDR1 MNHNS, CDR2 SASEGT. The CDR3 loop spans 15 amino acids. The ends lost 5 bases at V and 4 bases at J; junction bases unmatched: 5. CDR3 residues: CASSPDRGLKNIQYF. For the CDR3, the DNA is TGTGCCAGCAGTCCAGACAGGGGGCTGAAAAACATTCAGTACTTC.